A single sample is the source of the 3 T cell receptor beta chains below, sequenced in a study of OX40 agonist ivuxolimab in advanced cancers. Using immunoSEQ multiplex PCR, the repertoire was profiled, and TCRdb retains in-frame clones only, with some absent. Of tens of thousands of clones detected, approximately 91% appear once; the ten largest clones hold around 0.3%. Sequences were derived from CD4+ or CD8+ T cells sorted from blood, sampled in a trial of the OX40 agonist ivuxolimab. These receptors all come from an adult with an advanced solid tumor such as melanoma, head and neck, liver or kidney cancer.

The chain uses TRBV6-6 and TRBJ2-2; maybe TRBD2 (6 bases). The germline V and J ends were trimmed by 6 bases and 1 base, with 12 bases remaining between them. CDR1 MNHNY and CDR2 SVGAGI come from the germline V gene (reference sequence). The CDR3 runs to 15 residues. The chain's CDR3 is CASRSGTLNTGELFF. The CDR3 bases are TGTGCCAGCAGGTCCGGGACTCTGAACACCGGGGAGCTGTTTTTT.

The chain is built from TRBV19 and TRBJ1-5; D gene uncertain. Germline CDR1 reads LNHDA; CDR2 reads SQIVND (reference sequence). Trimming took 0 bases from V and 2 from J, leaving 20 bases between them. The CDR3 sequence is 19 residues long. In DNA form, the CDR3 reads TGTGCCAGTAGTATAGAAGATCTGAGGGTCGGATTGGGCAATCAGCCCCAGCATTTT. Translating it yields CASSIEDLRVGLGNQPQHF.

The rearrangement uses TRBV4-1 and TRBJ2-7; tentative D call: TRBD2 (5 bases). Trimming took off 0 bases at V and 4 bases at J, with 10 bases between the two ends. The CDR3 contains 14 residues. CDR1 is MGHRA and CDR2 is YSYEKL in the germline V gene. This CDR3 is CASSQESRRYEQYF. The DNA of the CDR3 is TGCGCCAGCAGCCAAGAATCTCGGAGGTACGAGCAGTACTTC.